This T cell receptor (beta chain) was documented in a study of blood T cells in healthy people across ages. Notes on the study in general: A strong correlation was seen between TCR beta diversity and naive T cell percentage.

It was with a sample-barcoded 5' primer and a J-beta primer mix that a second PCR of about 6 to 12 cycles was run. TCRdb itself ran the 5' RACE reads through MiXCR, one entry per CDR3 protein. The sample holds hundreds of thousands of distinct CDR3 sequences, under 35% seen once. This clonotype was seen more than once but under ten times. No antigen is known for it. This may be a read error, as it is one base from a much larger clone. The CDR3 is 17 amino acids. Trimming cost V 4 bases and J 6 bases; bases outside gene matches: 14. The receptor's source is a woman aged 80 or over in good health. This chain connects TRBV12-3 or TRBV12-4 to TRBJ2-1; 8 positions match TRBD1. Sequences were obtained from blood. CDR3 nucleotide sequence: TGTGCCAGCAGTTCCGACAGGGGATCAAGGCCCTGCAATGAGCAGTTCTTC. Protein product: CASSSDRGSRPCNEQFF.